This T cell receptor (beta chain) was sequenced in a study of CD4 T cells in relation to SARS-CoV-2 and coronaviruses. Unexposed donor CD4+ T cells date from 2011-2018, before the COVID-19 pandemic. CD4+ T cells were isolated from the cells after around 9 days of culture. As cell numbers allowed, unexposed-donor CD4+ T cells faced SARS-CoV-2 S/N and four cold-coronavirus spikes. Germline V gene lookup returns CDR1 MNHEY and CDR2 SVGAGI. V shed 4 bases and J 3 bases; nucleotides not matched to a gene: 8. This CDR3 comprises 16 residues. About this clone: What it binds is unknown.

Libraries were prepared by immunoSEQ multiplex PCR; TCRdb keeps only in-frame clonotypes and omits some of them. This sample has approximately 18,000 clones; around 76% occur once, and the top ten carry roughly a third. Study-level results: Crossreactivity was assessed only for spike protein, not other viral proteins. Approximately 65% of donors had memory CD4+ clonotypes crossrecognizing SARS-CoV-2 and common cold coronavirus spike.

This sequence joins TRBV6-5 and TRBJ2-3; the match to TRBD1 covers 9 bases. The source of this sequence is a human donor in good health. The sample consisted of CD4+ T cells from PBMCs, cultured in vitro. The CDR3 DNA reads as TGTGCCAGCAGTTGGGGGACAGGGACCCCGACAGATACGCAGTATTTT. Translating it yields CASSWGTGTPTDTQYF.